This is a list of T cell receptor beta chains from one sample in a study of T cell repertoires in cytomegalovirus infection. TCRdb reprocessed the reads with MiXCR, giving one entry per CDR3 protein. The sample has approximately 500,000 distinct CDR3 sequences; 33% are singletons. For these receptors, no antigen is known. The input for sequencing was cultured PBMCs, taken from culture after CMV antigen stimulation. The receptor set was obtained from a human donor in good health (CMV status not recorded). Some clones in this sample may be carry-over from other donors' samples. Both conserved end residues are part of each CDR3. D genes are given only for firm matches. Expanded clones get a size class; other rows say once, few or many, or leave the size out.

clone size | D gene | J gene | V gene | CDR3 DNA | CDR3 protein
few | - | TRBJ1-4 | TRBV5-4 | TGTGCCAGCAGCTCGAGGGACCGTTGGAATGAAAAACTGTTTTTT | CASSSRDRWNEKLFF
- | TRBD1 | TRBJ1-1 | TRBV7-9 | TGTGCCAGCAGCGGGGGGACAGGGGACACTGAAGCTTTCTTT | CASSGGTGDTEAFF
- | - | TRBJ2-5 | TRBV10-3 | TGTGCCATCAGTGAAACAACCCAAGAGACCCAGTACTTC | CAISETTQETQYF
few | - | TRBJ2-2 | TRBV12-3/TRBV12-4 | TGTGCCAGCAGCCCAGGGCCCGCGAACACCGGGGAGCTGTTTTTT | CASSPGPANTGELFF
- | TRBD1 | TRBJ2-1 | TRBV11-3 | TGTGCCAGCAGCTACGAGGACAGGGGAACCCTCAATGAGCAGTTCTTC | CASSYEDRGTLNEQFF
few | - | TRBJ2-7 | TRBV10-3 | TGTGCCATCAGTGAAATGGCACAACTAGAGCAGTACTTC | CAISEMAQLEQYF
many | - | TRBJ2-3 | TRBV7-2 | TGTGCCAGCAGTCAGAGCGGAGCTAGCACAGATACGCAGTATTTT | CASSQSGASTDTQYF
- | TRBD1 | TRBJ1-3 | TRBV7-2 | TGTGCCAGCAGCGGGCCCCGGGACAGTTTTCTAGACACCATATATTTT | CASSGPRDSFLDTIYF
- | - | TRBJ1-1 | TRBV12-3/TRBV12-4 | TGTGCCAGCACCCGGATGGAGGCCGCTGAAGCTTTCTTT | CASTRMEAAEAFF
many | - | TRBJ1-6 | TRBV7-2 | TGTGCCAGCAGCCCCCAGTTGGGAGTGGGTTCACCCCTCCACTTT | CASSPQLGVGSPLHF
once | TRBD1 | TRBJ2-2 | TRBV9 | TGTGCCAGCAGCGTAGTGCAGGGGGCCGGGGAGCTGTTTTTT | CASSVVQGAGELFF